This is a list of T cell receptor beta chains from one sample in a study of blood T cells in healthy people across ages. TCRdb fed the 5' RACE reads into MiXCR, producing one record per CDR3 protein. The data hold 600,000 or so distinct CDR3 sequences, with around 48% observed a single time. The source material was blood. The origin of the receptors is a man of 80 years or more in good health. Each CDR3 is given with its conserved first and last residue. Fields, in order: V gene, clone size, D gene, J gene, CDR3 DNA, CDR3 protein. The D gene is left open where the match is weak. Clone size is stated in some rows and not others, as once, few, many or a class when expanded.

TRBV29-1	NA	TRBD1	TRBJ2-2	TGCAGCGTTGAACGGGACAGTTCGGGCACCGGGGAGCTGTTTTTT	CSVERDSSGTGELFF
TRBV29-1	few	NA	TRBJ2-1	TGCAGCGTTGATGGAAACTACAATGAGCAGTTCTTC	CSVDGNYNEQFF
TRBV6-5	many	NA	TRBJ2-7	TGTGCCAGCAGTTACATAAAAGGTGCCCACGAGCAGTACTTC	CASSYIKGAHEQYF
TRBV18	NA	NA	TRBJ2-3	TGTGCCAGCTCACCGGCCTCTCGAGGAACAGATACGCAGTATTTT	CASSPASRGTDTQYF
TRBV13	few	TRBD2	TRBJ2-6	TGTGCCAGCAGCGTTGCGGGGGACCCACCCCCCCAACATGGCCTGACTTTC	CASSVAGDPPPQHGLTF
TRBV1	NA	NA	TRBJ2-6	TGCACCAGCAGCCTTGAGACCAATAGCGCGTCTGGGGCCAACGTCCTGACTTTC	CTSSLETNSASGANVLTF
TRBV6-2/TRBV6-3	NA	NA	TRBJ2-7	TGTGCCAGCAGCCCCGCCCCAGGGGTGGTGTACGAGCAGTACTTC	CASSPAPGVVYEQYF
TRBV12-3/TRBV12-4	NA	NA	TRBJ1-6	TGTGCCAGCAGTTTGTTCCAGAGAAATTCACCCCTCCACTTT	CASSLFQRNSPLHF
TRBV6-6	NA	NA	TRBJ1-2	TGTGCCAGCAGTTACTCGACTGCAGGAGGGAACTATGGCTACACCTTC	CASSYSTAGGNYGYTF
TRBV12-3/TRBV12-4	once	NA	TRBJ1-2	TGTGCCAGCAGTCCCTTGACAGATGGCTACACCTTC	CASSPLTDGYTF
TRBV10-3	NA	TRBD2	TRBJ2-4	TGTGCCATCAGTGACACGCCCCCTCGGGAGGGCATTCAGTACTTC	CAISDTPPREGIQYF
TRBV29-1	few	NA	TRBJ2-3	TGCAGCGTTGATACCAAAGGAGGCCCAGATACGCAGTATTTT	CSVDTKGGPDTQYF
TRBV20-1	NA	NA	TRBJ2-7	TGCAGTGCTAGAGTGGCGGGACGTACCTACGAGCAGTACTTC	CSARVAGRTYEQYF
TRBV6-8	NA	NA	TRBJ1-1	TGTGCCAGCAGACCAAATACAGGGAACACTGAAGCTTTCTTT	CASRPNTGNTEAFF
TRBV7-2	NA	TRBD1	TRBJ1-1	TGTGCCAGCAGCCCGCGACAGGGGAGAACTGAAGCTTTCTTT	CASSPRQGRTEAFF
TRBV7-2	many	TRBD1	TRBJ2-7	TGTGCCAGCAGCACACGACAGGGGTACGAGCAGTACTTC	CASSTRQGYEQYF
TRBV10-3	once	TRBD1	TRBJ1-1	TGTGCCATTCGGACAGGGAGGGACACTGAAGCTTTCTTT	CAIRTGRDTEAFF
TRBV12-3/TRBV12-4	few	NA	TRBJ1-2	TGTGCCAGCAGCGACAGACCTAACTATGGCTACACCTTC	CASSDRPNYGYTF
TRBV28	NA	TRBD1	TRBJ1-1	TGTGCCAGCACCTCCTCAGGGGGGGTCGAAGCTTTCTTT	CASTSSGGVEAFF
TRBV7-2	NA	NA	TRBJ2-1	TGTGCCAGCAGCCCCTCGGTGGGGATTCCGAGCTCCTACAATGAGCAGTTCTTC	CASSPSVGIPSSYNEQFF
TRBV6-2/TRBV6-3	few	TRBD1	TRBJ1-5	TGTGCCAGTTACCGGGACAGGGACGCCTATAGCAATCAGCCCCAGCATTTT	CASYRDRDAYSNQPQHF
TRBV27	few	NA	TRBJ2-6	TGTGCCAGCAGCCGATACCACTCTGGGGCCAACGTCCTGACTTTC	CASSRYHSGANVLTF
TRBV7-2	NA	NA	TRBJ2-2	TGTGCCAGCAGCTTAGGGGTAGACACCGGGGAGCTGTTTTTT	CASSLGVDTGELFF
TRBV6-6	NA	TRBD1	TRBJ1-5	TGTACCAGCAGTTTCACCCCGGGACAGGGGGACCAGCCCCAGCATTTT	CTSSFTPGQGDQPQHF
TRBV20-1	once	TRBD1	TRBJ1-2	TGCAGTGCCCCCAGGGGGGTTGGCTACACCTTC	CSAPRGVGYTF
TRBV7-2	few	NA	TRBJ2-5	TGTGCCAGCAGCTTAGCCATGTTTCAAGCTGGGGATGGGGCCCAGTACTTC	CASSLAMFQAGDGAQYF
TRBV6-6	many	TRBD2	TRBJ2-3	TGTGCCAGCAGAGTAGCGGGAGTTTCAGATACGCAGTATTTT	CASRVAGVSDTQYF
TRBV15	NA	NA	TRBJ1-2	TGTGCCACCAGCACCCGAACCGGCTATGGCTACACCTTC	CATSTRTGYGYTF
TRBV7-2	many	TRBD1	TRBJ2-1	TGTGCCAGCAGCTCACCGGGACAGGAGGGTCAGTTCTTC	CASSSPGQEGQFF
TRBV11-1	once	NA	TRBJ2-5	TGTGTCAGCAGCTTAGAACAACAAGAGACCCAGTACTTC	CVSSLEQQETQYF
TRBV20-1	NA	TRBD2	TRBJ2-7	TGCAGTGCTAGCGCGGGAGGGGGCTACGAGCAGTACTTC	CSASAGGGYEQYF
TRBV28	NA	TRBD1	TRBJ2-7	TGTGCCAGCAGTTTACGCGGGACAGGGGGCATTACCTACGAGCAGTACTTC	CASSLRGTGGITYEQYF
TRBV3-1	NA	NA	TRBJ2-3	TGTGCCAGCAGCCAAGACAGGGTCTTGAGCACAGGTACGCAGTATTTT	CASSQDRVLSTGTQYF
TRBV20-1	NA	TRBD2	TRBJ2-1	TGCAGTGCTAGCCCGGGACTAGCGGACAATGAGCAGTTCTTC	CSASPGLADNEQFF
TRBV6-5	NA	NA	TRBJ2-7	TGTGCCAGCAGTTACCGGGACATAAACTACGAGCAGTACTTC	CASSYRDINYEQYF
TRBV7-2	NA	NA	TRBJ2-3	TGTGCCAGCAGCCCCGTGGGGGTGGATACGCAGTATTTT	CASSPVGVDTQYF
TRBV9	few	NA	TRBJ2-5	TGTGCCAGCAGCTTGGGCCTTACTCCAGAGACCCAGTACTTC	CASSLGLTPETQYF
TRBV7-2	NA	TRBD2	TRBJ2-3	TGTGCCAGCAGTCAGAATAGCGGGGGGTATACGCAGTATTTT	CASSQNSGGYTQYF
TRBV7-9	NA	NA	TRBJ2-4	TGTGCCAGCAGCTTAGAGGTTGGCCTAGCCAAAAACATTCAGTACTTC	CASSLEVGLAKNIQYF
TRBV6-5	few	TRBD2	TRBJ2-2	TGTGCCAGCAGTAGACTAAGCGGGGGGAAGACCGGGGAGCTGTTTTTT	CASSRLSGGKTGELFF
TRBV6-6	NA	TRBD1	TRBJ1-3	TGTGCCAGCAGTCGTTCGGGAGGGGGCGCGAACACCATATATTTT	CASSRSGGGANTIYF
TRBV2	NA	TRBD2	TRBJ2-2	TGTGCCAGCAGTGAGATTAGCGGGGACACCGGGGAGCTGTTTTTT	CASSEISGDTGELFF
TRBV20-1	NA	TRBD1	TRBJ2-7	TGCAGTGCTGCTACGACAGGGGGCGAGCAGTACTTC	CSAATTGGEQYF
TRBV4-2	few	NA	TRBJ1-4	TGTGCCAGCAGCCAAGAGGGAACAGGAGCAACTAATGAAAAACTGTTTTTT	CASSQEGTGATNEKLFF
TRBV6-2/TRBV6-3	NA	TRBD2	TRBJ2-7	TGTGCCAGCAGTCACCTAGCGGGAGGAAAATACGAGCAGTACTTC	CASSHLAGGKYEQYF
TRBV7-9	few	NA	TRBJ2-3	TGTGCCAGCAGCTGGCAGGGACCAGATACGCAGTATTTT	CASSWQGPDTQYF
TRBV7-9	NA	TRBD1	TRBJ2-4	TGTGCCAGCAGCGATACAGGGGGCACGGCCAAAAACATTCAGTACTTC	CASSDTGGTAKNIQYF
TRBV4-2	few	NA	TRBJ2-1	TGTGCCAGCAGCCTACGGGACTTGAGCTCCTACAATGAGCAGTTCTTC	CASSLRDLSSYNEQFF
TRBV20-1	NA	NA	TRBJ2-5	TGCAGTGCCGTTGGACGTTTGGCCCAAGAGACCCAGTACTTC	CSAVGRLAQETQYF
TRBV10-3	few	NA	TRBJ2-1	TGTGCCCTCAGGGGGGACAGCAATGAGCAGTTCTTC	CALRGDSNEQFF
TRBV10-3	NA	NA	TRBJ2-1	TGTGCCATCAGCAACAGGGCCAATGAGCAGTTCTTC	CAISNRANEQFF
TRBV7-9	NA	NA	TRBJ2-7	TGTGCCCTACGGGGTAGCGAGCAGTACTTC	CALRGSEQYF
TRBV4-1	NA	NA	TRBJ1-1	TGCGCCAGCAGCCAAGCTGGGCCGGCCCCTGAAGCTTTCTTT	CASSQAGPAPEAFF
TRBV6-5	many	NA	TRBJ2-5	TGTGCCAGCACCGGTGGGCGGAGAGAGACCCAGTACTTC	CASTGGRRETQYF
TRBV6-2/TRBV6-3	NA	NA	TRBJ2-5	TGTGCCAGCAGTTGTCCCTATTGCCTGGAGACCCAGTACTTC	CASSCPYCLETQYF